A single sample gave rise to the 8 T cell receptor beta chains below, sequenced in a study of blood T cell repertoires in COVID-19. TCRdb's copy holds only in-frame clones and misses some; the assay was immunoSEQ multiplex PCR. Among some 150,000 clones, over 80% were seen once, and the ten largest hold roughly 2.9%. Sequences were obtained from peripheral blood. The receptor set was obtained from a woman in her 40s with active or convalescent COVID-19.

CDR3 DNA sequence: TGTGCCAGCAGGCCTAGCGGGAGGGCCACTGAGCAGTTCTTC. It is translated as CASRPSGRATEQFF. This rearrangement joins TRBV27 to TRBJ2-1; the match to TRBD2 covers 12 bases. V dropped 6 bases and J dropped 9; count of bases not matched to a gene: 6. The CDR3 contains 14 residues. Germline CDR1 and CDR2: MNHEY and SMNVEV (reference sequence).

The table lists this clone with a count of one. The chain recombines TRBV6-5 with TRBJ1-2; 9 bases agree with TRBD1. The junction had 7 bases not matched to a gene; V was cut back by 7 bases and J by 4 bases. This CDR3 has 14 residues. Germline CDR1 and CDR2: MNHEY and SVGAGI. The CDR3 is CASTSSDRGYGYTF. The CDR3 DNA sequence: TGTGCCAGCACCTCATCGGACAGGGGCTATGGCTACACCTTC.

Note on this clone: The same CDR3 can be traced to other DNA sequences in this sample. This sequence joins TRBV10-3 and TRBJ2-3; TRBD1 matches at 9 bases. The germline V gene encodes CDR1 ENHRY and CDR2 SYGVKD. This CDR3 has 15 amino acids. V trimming: 4 bases; J trimming: 3 bases; junction bases outside the gene matches: 5. This CDR3 reads CAISGRDRVTDTQYF. DNA of the CDR3: TGTGCCATCAGTGGTAGGGACAGGGTAACAGATACGCAGTATTTT.

This chain links TRBV6-6 with TRBJ2-7; D gene unclear. CDR1 and CDR2 (germline): MNHNY, SVGAGI (reference sequence). V lost 10 bases and J lost 4, with 11 bases in between. The length of the CDR3 is 11 residues. The CDR3 DNA is TGTGCCATCGCGACCGGGTACGAGCAGTACTTC. Protein: CAIATGYEQYF.

The chain has TRBV15 and TRBJ1-1; 7 nucleotides match TRBD1. The CDR3 totals 13 residues. The germline CDR1 and CDR2 sequences are LNHNV and YYDKDF (reference sequence). Losses at the gene ends were 2 bases for V and 6 bases for J; bases not matched to a gene: 3. The CDR3 DNA follows: TGTGCCACCAGCAGAAGGGACAGAGCTGAAGCTTTCTTT. Translation gives CATSRRDRAEAFF.

CDR3: CASSPKLAGGGTDTQYF. The CDR3 nucleotides are TGTGCCAGCAGCCCCAAACTAGCGGGGGGAGGCACAGATACGCAGTATTTT. This chain joins TRBV9 and TRBJ2-3; 12 nucleotides align to TRBD2. With 4 bases clipped from V and 1 base from J, the junction kept 7 bases outside the gene matches. This CDR3 has 17 residues. The V gene's germline CDR1 is SGDLS and CDR2 YYNGEE.

The genes are TRBV6-4 and TRBJ2-3; perhaps TRBD2 as D (5 bases). The V gene's germline CDR1 is MRHNA and CDR2 SNTAGT. V was clipped by 2 bases and J by 0 bases, with 18 bases between them. The CDR3 covers 18 residues. CDR3 nucleotide sequence: TGTGCCAGCAGTGACGAACTAGTAGTGGGGATCAGCACAGATACGCAGTATTTT. As protein: CASSDELVVGISTDTQYF.

The chain links TRBV6-5 to TRBJ1-4; 11 nucleotides line up with TRBD1. CDR1 MNHEY and CDR2 SVGAGI come from the germline V gene. Unmatched junction bases numbered 6, after V lost 6 bases and J lost 6 bases. The CDR3 covers 15 residues. The CDR3 is CASRGQGAGDEKLFF. As DNA, the CDR3 is TGTGCCAGCAGAGGACAGGGGGCGGGTGATGAAAAACTGTTTTTT.